Below, one T cell receptor beta chain is given with its context. Authors' data handling: For nucleated cells, counts were estimated from reference gene primer amplification. The protocol was immunoSEQ multiplex PCR, while the TCRdb copy is restricted to in-frame clones and leaves out a portion. The DNA was the basis for D and trimming; V, J and clone size are from that table. The sample contains approximately 110,000 clones, more than 75% of which appear only once. This entry is derived from a study of blood T cell repertoires in COVID-19. The wider study: COVID-19 samples collected from the United States, Italy and Spain covered acute and convalescent phases.

Sequencing used peripheral blood. This TCR came from a woman aged 40-49 years with acute or convalescent COVID-19.

The CDR3 sequence is CASSGAGTVNEKLFF. The CDR3 region has the DNA TGTGCCAGCAGTGGTGCCGGGACAGTAAATGAAAAACTGTTTTTT. The V gene is TRBV28, the J gene TRBJ1-4, with 7 bases identical to TRBD1. Germline CDR1 reads MDHEN; CDR2 reads SYDVKM. This CDR3 is built from 15 residues. The ends lost 5 bases at V and 5 bases at J; junction bases unmatched: 8.